A single sample is the source of the 6 T cell receptor beta chains below, sequenced in a study of lymphopenia after photon versus proton radiotherapy. Clones were sequenced by immunoSEQ multiplex PCR, and TCRdb holds only the in-frame ones, with some missing. Here the sample spans around 150,000 clones, roughly nine tenths being singletons. Sequencing was performed on peripheral blood, taken from a patient treated with photon-based radiotherapy. These receptors were obtained from a man aged 45-65 years with gastric cancer.

This clone was seen just once. This chain links TRBV19 with TRBJ1-2; D may be TRBD1 (5 bases). The CDR3 runs to 13 residues. Germline V CDR1 and CDR2: LNHDA, SQIVND (reference sequence). V was pared by 5 bases and J by 1 base, with 8 bases between. The CDR3 nucleotides are TGTGCCAGTAGTTATGACAGTAACTATGGCTACACCTTC. Its translation: CASSYDSNYGYTF.

The rearrangement joins TRBV7-9 to TRBJ2-4; 8 nucleotides align to TRBD1. The germline V gene encodes CDR1 SEHNR and CDR2 FQNEAQ (reference sequence). This CDR3 is built from 16 residues. V gave up 5 bases and J gave up 0 bases; unmatched junction bases: 6. The CDR3 region is CASSAGQGLAKNIQYF. Here the CDR3 DNA reads TGTGCCAGCAGCGCAGGACAGGGATTAGCCAAAAACATTCAGTACTTC.

The chain has TRBV30 and TRBJ1-4, with TRBD1 matching over 10 bases. Germline CDR1 GTSNPN, CDR2 SVGIG (reference sequence). This CDR3 has 18 residues. The ends lost 1 base at V and 0 bases at J; junction bases unmatched: 8. The CDR3 is CAWSGQGAGPATNEKLFF. As DNA, the CDR3 is TGTGCCTGGAGTGGACAGGGGGCTGGCCCAGCAACTAATGAAAAACTGTTTTTT.

The sample holds one count of this clone. The rearrangement links TRBV5-5 to TRBJ2-7; 11 bases fit TRBD2. The CDR3 loop spans 16 amino acids. Germline CDR1 and CDR2: SGHKS and YYEKEE (reference sequence). After removal of 4 bases from V and 6 bases from J, the junction contained 12 bases not matched to a gene. For the CDR3, the DNA is TGTGCCAGCAGCGGGAGGGACGGGACTAGCGGTCTCGAGCAGTACTTC. Its translation is CASSGRDGTSGLEQYF. Full variable domain (rest looked up from reference TRBV5-5 and TRBJ2-7): DAGVTQSPTHLIKTRGQQVTLRCSPISGHKSVSWYQQVLGQGPQFIFQYYEKEERGRGNFPDRFSARQFPNYSSELNVNALLLGDSALYLCASSGRDGTSGLEQYFGPGTRLTVT.

The chain is built from TRBV28 and TRBJ1-2, with D perhaps TRBD1 (5 bases). The CDR3 runs to 11 residues. The V gene lost 8 bases and the J gene lost 14 bases, with 18 bases spanning the gap. CDR1 and CDR2 from the germline V gene are MDHEN and SYDVKM. The CDR3 spells CASDGRVGWTF. Here the CDR3 DNA reads TGTGCCAGCGACGGCAGGGTGGGGTGGACCTTC.

The chain recombines TRBV5-4 with TRBJ1-1; 8 bases are shared with TRBD1. The germline CDR1 and CDR2 sequences are SGHNT and YYREEE (reference sequence). The V segment lost 3 bases and the J segment 5 bases; nucleotides outside the gene matches: 9. This CDR3 is built from 15 residues. The CDR3 protein is CASSWKQGVRTEAFF. The CDR3 DNA sequence: TGTGCCAGCAGCTGGAAACAGGGGGTAAGGACTGAAGCTTTCTTT. The variable domain in full, completed from reference TRBV5-4 and TRBJ1-1, reads ETGVTQSPTHLIKTRGQQVTLRCSSQSGHNTVSWYQQALGQGPQFIFQYYREEENGRGNFPPRFSGLQFPNYSSELNVNALELDDSALYLCASSWKQGVRTEAFFGQGTRLTVV.